Sequencing of this T cell receptor (beta chain) was carried out in a study of CD8 T cells in ankylosing spondylitis. Study-wide points: Matched ankylosing spondylitis synovial fluid reportedly contained a significantly enriched population of disease-linked clones.

As regards this clonotype: Its antigen is not known.

TCRdb ran MiXCR on the 5' RACE reads and lists one entry per CDR3 protein. The sample includes 150,000 to 250,000 distinct CDR3 sequences, around 13% of them seen just once. The TCR originated in a male donor with ankylosing spondylitis or in good health (not recorded which). Material: blood, either unsorted or a sorted T cell fraction (not recorded which).

CDR3 sequence: CASSQERLYYNEQFF. CDR3 nucleotide sequence: TGCGCCAGCAGCCAAGAACGGCTGTACTACAATGAGCAGTTCTTC. The gene calls are TRBV4-1 and TRBJ2-1; D is ambiguous. The V and J ends lost 0 bases and 3 bases respectively, with 9 bases between them. The CDR3 consists of 15 residues. Germline V gene sequence: CDR1 MGHRA, CDR2 YSYEKL.